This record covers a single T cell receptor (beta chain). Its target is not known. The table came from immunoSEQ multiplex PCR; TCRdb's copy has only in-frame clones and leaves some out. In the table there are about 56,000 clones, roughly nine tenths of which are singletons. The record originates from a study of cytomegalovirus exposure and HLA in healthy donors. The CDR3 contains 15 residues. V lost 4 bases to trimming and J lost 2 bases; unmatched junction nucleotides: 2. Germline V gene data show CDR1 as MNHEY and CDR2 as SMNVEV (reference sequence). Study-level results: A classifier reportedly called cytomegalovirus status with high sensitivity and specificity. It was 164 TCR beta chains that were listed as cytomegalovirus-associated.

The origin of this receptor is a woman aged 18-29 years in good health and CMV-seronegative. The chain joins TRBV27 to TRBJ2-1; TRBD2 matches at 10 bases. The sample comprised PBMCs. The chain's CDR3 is CASSSAGGPYNEQFF. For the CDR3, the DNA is TGTGCCAGCAGTTCAGCGGGGGGGCCCTACAATGAGCAGTTCTTC.